Following are 9 T cell receptor beta chains from one sample sequenced in a study of PD-1 blockade in classical Hodgkin lymphoma (dated by TCRdb to about 2020). The method was the immunoSEQ multiplex PCR assay. Held by TCRdb, this immuneACCESS table contains in-frame sequences only and omits some clones. Under half of the omission traces to an unresolved V gene where checked; the cause of the rest is unknown. This sample gives more than 140,000 clones in total; approximately 80% of them show up just once. Jointly, the top ten make up 7.5% to 10% of the sample. The time point label on this specimen signifies: cycle 2 day 1 (C2D1) of nivolumab. Relapse after autologous stem cell transplantation had occurred in all trial patients, and cohorts A, B and C were distinguished by prior brentuximab vedotin exposure. This specimen consisted of peripheral blood mononuclear cells (PBMCs), obtained before the second cycle of nivolumab. These receptors were collected from a human donor with classical Hodgkin lymphoma.

The chain carries TRBV6-1 and TRBJ2-3; 10 nucleotides align to TRBD1. This CDR3 has 15 amino acids. Looked up from germline, CDR1 is MNHNS and CDR2 is SASEGT. V was clipped by 1 base and J by 3 bases; unmatched bases: 1. In DNA form, the CDR3 reads TGTGCCAGCAGTGAAGGGGGACAGGGGACAGATACGCAGTATTTT. Amino acids: CASSEGGQGTDTQYF.

V is TRBV4-3 and J is TRBJ2-1; maybe TRBD2 (6 bases). This CDR3 is 15 amino acids long. Deletions cut 3 bases from V and 4 bases from J, with 13 bases between. Germline V CDR1 and CDR2: LGHNA, YSLEER. The CDR3 nucleotides are TGCGCCAGCAGCCACAGACCCGGAGGGTACAATGAGCAGTTCTTC. This translates into CASSHRPGGYNEQFF.

J is TRBJ2-1 and V is TRBV11-3, with D perhaps TRBD1 or TRBD2 (5 bases each). Germline V gene sequence: CDR1 SGHNT, CDR2 YENEEA. The CDR3 covers 14 residues. Trimming stripped 2 bases from V and 5 bases from J, with 10 bases between. The CDR3 sequence: CASSLLQGHNEQFF. The CDR3 DNA is TGTGCCAGCAGCTTATTGCAGGGACACAATGAGCAGTTCTTC.

The chain employs TRBV2 and TRBJ2-2; D is uncertain. The germline gives CDR1 SNHLY, CDR2 FYNNEI. This CDR3 is 11 amino acids long. Trimming left V 5 bases short and J 5 bases short, with 3 bases between. Here the CDR3 DNA reads TGTGCCAGCAGTTTTACCGGGGAGCTGTTTTTT. It codes for CASSFTGELFF.

This clone was seen a few times. V usage is TRBV19 and J usage is TRBJ1-2; D is uncertain. This CDR3 region has 10 residues. V lost 6 bases to trimming and J lost 8 bases, with 7 bases between them. From germline, CDR1 is LNHDA and CDR2 SQIVND (reference sequence). CDR3 region: CASSARGYTF. The CDR3, as DNA: TGTGCCAGTAGCGCCCGGGGCTACACCTTC.

Written as DNA, the CDR3 is TGTGCCAGCAGCCGCTACACACCGGGACAGACTGAAGCTTTCTTT. Encoded protein: CASSRYTPGQTEAFF. The chain carries TRBV5-5 and TRBJ1-1; the match to TRBD1 covers 7 bases. The germline V gene encodes CDR1 SGHKS and CDR2 YYEKEE (reference sequence). V lost 4 bases, J lost 5 bases, and 11 bases stayed unmatched. The CDR3 runs to 15 residues.

The V gene is TRBV6-5, the J gene TRBJ1-1, with D perhaps matching TRBD1 (5 bases). CDR1 MNHEY and CDR2 SVGAGI come from the germline V gene. Trimming removed 8 bases from V and 5 bases from J, with 15 bases in between. CDR3 length equals 13 residues. The CDR3 DNA is TGTGCCAGCGGGTCGTCGGGGGTAACTGAAGCTTTCTTT. It encodes CASGSSGVTEAFF.

Only a few counts were recorded for this clone. The chain joins TRBV7-3 to TRBJ1-1; D is perhaps TRBD1 (5 bases). The germline V gene encodes CDR1 SGHTA and CDR2 FQGTGA. V lost 5 bases and J lost 1, with 14 bases in between. The CDR3 loop spans 15 amino acids. CDR3 coding DNA: TGTGCCAGCAGCCAACAGGTTTGGGGGAACACTGAAGCTTTCTTT. It encodes CASSQQVWGNTEAFF.

The chain combines TRBV7-9 with TRBJ2-5, with no clear D. The CDR3 loop spans 12 amino acids. Germline-derived CDR1 and CDR2 are SEHNR and FQNEAQ (reference sequence). V lost 0 bases and J 2 bases, leaving 1 base between the germline ends. DNA of the CDR3: TGTGCCAGCAGCTTAGCGCAAGAGACCCAGTACTTC. It is translated as CASSLAQETQYF.